The 15 T cell receptor beta chains below come from one sample, sequenced in a study of blood T cell repertoires in COVID-19. The table came from immunoSEQ multiplex PCR; TCRdb's copy has only in-frame clones and leaves some out. The table records about 58,000 clones, 75% to 90% of them present only once. What was sequenced was peripheral blood. The source of these receptors is a woman aged 65 to 85 with active COVID-19.

V usage is TRBV2 and J usage is TRBJ2-2, with D possibly TRBD1 on 6 matching bases. With 1 base removed from V and 0 bases from J, the gap between germline ends came to 6 bases. CDR3 length equals 15 residues. The germline gives CDR1 SNHLY, CDR2 FYNNEI. CDR3 sequence: CASSEGTANTGELFF. The CDR3 DNA sequence: TGTGCCAGCAGTGAAGGGACAGCGAACACCGGGGAGCTGTTTTTT. The full variable domain, rest sourced from reference TRBV2 and TRBJ2-2, is EPEVTQTPSHQVTQMGQEVILRCVPISNHLYFYWYRQILGQKVEFLVSFYNNEISEKSEIFDDQFSVERPDGSNFTLKIRSTKLEDSAMYFCASSEGTANTGELFFGEGSRLTVL.

In its sample, this clone was seen a few times. The J gene is TRBJ2-2, the V gene TRBV28, with 9 bases that match TRBD1. Germline V gene data show CDR1 as MDHEN and CDR2 as SYDVKM. Losses at the gene ends were 5 bases for V and 8 bases for J; bases not matched to a gene: 12. This CDR3 spans 16 amino acids. The CDR3 sequence: CASSPGTGTITGELFF. The CDR3 DNA follows: TGTGCCAGCAGTCCCGGGACAGGGACGATAACGGGGGAGCTGTTTTTT.

This chain's CDR3 is CASSSADRGGYGYTF. CDR3 DNA sequence: TGTGCCAGCAGTTCTGCGGACAGGGGCGGCTATGGCTACACCTTC. V is TRBV28 and J is TRBJ1-2; 9 bases agree with TRBD1. Germline loops: CDR1 MDHEN, CDR2 SYDVKM. V lost 4 bases, J lost 4 bases, and 7 bases stayed unmatched. This CDR3 has 15 amino acids.

The genes are TRBV19 and TRBJ2-4; 7 nucleotides match TRBD1. V lost 6 bases to trimming and J lost 4 bases; unmatched junction nucleotides: 9. This CDR3 is 15 amino acids long. The V gene's germline CDR1 is LNHDA and CDR2 SQIVND (reference sequence). The CDR3 nucleotides are TGTGCCAGTAGCAAAAACAGGGGTGAGAAAAACATTCAGTACTTC. Encoded protein: CASSKNRGEKNIQYF. The whole variable domain, remainder taken from reference TRBV19 and TRBJ2-4, is DGGITQSPKYLFRKEGQNVTLSCEQNLNHDAMYWYRQDPGQGLRLIYYSQIVNDFQKGDIAEGYSVSREKKESFPLTVTSAQKNPTAFYLCASSKNRGEKNIQYFGAGTRLSVL.

This clone has just one count. V and J are TRBV5-1 and TRBJ2-3; D is undetermined. With 4 bases removed from V and 5 bases from J, the gap between germline ends came to 5 bases. CDR3 length: 11 amino acids. CDR1 and CDR2 from the germline V gene are SGHRS and YFSETQ. The CDR3 DNA reads TGCGCCAGCAGCCTCCTAGATACGCAGTATTTT. Its translation: CASSLLDTQYF.

The chain is built from TRBV5-6 and TRBJ1-1, with 9 bases aligning to TRBD1. From germline, CDR1 is SGHDT and CDR2 YYEEEE. V shed 4 bases and J 3 bases; nucleotides not matched to a gene: 10. CDR3 length equals 16 residues. CDR3 coding DNA: TGTGCCAGCAGCACCACCGGGACAGGGCGGTACACTGAAGCTTTCTTT. Translation: CASSTTGTGRYTEAFF.

This chain links TRBV19 with TRBJ2-5; a possible D gene is TRBD1 (6 bases). The germline V gene encodes CDR1 LNHDA and CDR2 SQIVND (reference sequence). Between the trimmed V and J ends, which lost 8 bases and 5 bases, there was a span of 18 bases. The length of the CDR3 is 14 residues. This chain's CDR3 is CASSGQGTGETQYF. CDR3 in DNA: TGTGCCAGTTCGGGTCAGGGGACGGGCGAGACCCAGTACTTC.

This chain uses TRBV19 with TRBJ2-5; tentatively, D is TRBD2 (6 bases). Trimming stripped 0 bases from V and 4 bases from J, with 12 bases between. The CDR3 sequence is 15 residues long. Germline V lookup: CDR1 LNHDA, CDR2 SQIVND (reference sequence). The CDR3 sequence is CASSIDLRRGETQYF. CDR3 bases: TGTGCCAGTAGTATAGATCTGCGGAGGGGAGAGACCCAGTACTTC. Drawing the rest from reference TRBV19 and TRBJ2-5, the complete variable domain is DGGITQSPKYLFRKEGQNVTLSCEQNLNHDAMYWYRQDPGQGLRLIYYSQIVNDFQKGDIAEGYSVSREKKESFPLTVTSAQKNPTAFYLCASSIDLRRGETQYFGPGTRLLVL.

The chain recombines TRBV2 with TRBJ2-3; 9 bases match TRBD1. The trim removed 4 bases at V and 6 bases at J, leaving 5 bases unmatched. The CDR3 has 14 residues. Germline V gene sequence: CDR1 SNHLY, CDR2 FYNNEI. CDR3 bases: TGTGCCAGCAGTGGGACAGGGGCTGGGGATACGCAGTATTTT. Residues: CASSGTGAGDTQYF.

The genes are TRBV20-1 and TRBJ1-2; D ambiguous. Trimming pared 3 bases from V and 8 bases from J, leaving 7 bases between. Germline values: CDR1 DFQATT, CDR2 SNEGSKA (reference sequence). The CDR3 loop spans 10 amino acids. Here the CDR3 DNA reads TGCAGTGCTAGTTCGGGGGGCTACACCTTC. Amino acids: CSASSGGYTF.

This clone was seen a single time. The chain employs TRBV6-5 and TRBJ2-1; 10 nucleotides line up with TRBD2. CDR1 and CDR2 (germline): MNHEY, SVGAGI. J was trimmed by 5 bases and V by 7 bases; bases with no gene match: 8. The CDR3 consists of 15 residues. The CDR3 DNA sequence: TGTGCCAGCACTCCAACTAGCGGGAACAACAATGAGCAGTTCTTC. Translated, it gives CASTPTSGNNNEQFF.

This CDR3 reads CASSPSSGQRPYEQYF. Written as DNA, the CDR3 is TGTGCCAGCAGTCCCTCATCGGGACAGCGGCCCTACGAGCAGTACTTC. The chain uses TRBV27 and TRBJ2-7; TRBD1 aligns across 7 bases. The CDR3 runs to 16 residues. V gave up 5 bases and J gave up 2 bases; unmatched junction bases: 12. CDR1 and CDR2 from the germline V gene are MNHEY and SMNVEV (reference sequence).

The chain carries TRBV14 and TRBJ2-7, with 11 bases lining up with TRBD2. Germline CDR1 is SGHDN and CDR2 is FVKESK. Trimming at V came to 4 bases and at J to 6 bases, leaving 5 bases not matched to a gene. The CDR3 totals 14 residues. This CDR3 reads CASSRVAGGREQYF. The DNA of the CDR3 is TGTGCCAGCAGCCGAGTAGCGGGAGGGCGCGAGCAGTACTTC.

V usage is TRBV6-2 or TRBV6-3 and J usage is TRBJ2-2; TRBD2 matches 10 bases. Germline V gene data show CDR1 as MNHEY and CDR2 as SVGEGT. The CDR3 has 17 residues. V lost 2 bases, J lost 2 bases, and 5 bases stayed unmatched. CDR3 nucleotide sequence: TGTGCCAGCAGTTACAACCCTAGCGGGAGTAACACCGGGGAGCTGTTTTTT. Encoded protein: CASSYNPSGSNTGELFF.

This sequence joins TRBV28 and TRBJ1-2; the D gene is possibly TRBD1 (5 bases). CDR3 length: 15 amino acids. CDR1 is MDHEN and CDR2 is SYDVKM in the germline V gene. V was trimmed by 5 bases and J by 8 bases, leaving 21 bases between them. The CDR3 loop reads CASSPVRGQSRGYTF. The CDR3 bases are TGTGCCAGCAGTCCGGTGAGAGGACAATCTCGAGGCTACACCTTC.